This T cell receptor beta chain was sequenced for a study of OX40 agonist ivuxolimab in advanced cancers. About the study as a whole: Ivuxolimab was a fully human IgG2 agonistic monoclonal antibody targeting the costimulatory receptor OX40 (CD134). Intravenous ivuxolimab was administered to patients every 2 weeks at six dose levels: 0.01, 0.1, 0.3, 1.5, 3 and 10 mg/kg. Of the approximately 50 dose-escalation patients, hepatocellular carcinoma was present in roughly 19, melanoma in approximately 15, renal cell carcinoma in 9 and head and neck cancer in 9. Three dose-escalation patients achieved partial responses, one with hepatocellular carcinoma and two with cutaneous melanoma. Prior anti-PD-1, anti-PD-L1 or anti-CTLA-4 therapy was permitted, and about two fifths of dose-escalation patients had received checkpoint inhibitors. The paper reports the monotherapy dose-escalation portion (N of about 56 patients) of the phase I ivuxolimab trial. A male proportion of around 80% and a mean age of roughly 58 years, ranging from 23 to 79, were recorded for the dose-escalation cohort. The purpose of peripheral TCRbeta sequencing was to test whether ivuxolimab changed TCR sequence diversity and led to clonal T-cell expansion.

Paper-wide results and their limitations: On average, CD8+ T cells showed more expanded clones than CD4+ T cells after ivuxolimab. Low levels of normalized T-cell clonal expansion were also seen in some patients who did not respond. Clonal expansion of both CD4+ and CD8+ blood T cells was observed from baseline to week 6 at doses 0.1 to 3.0 mg/kg. The antigen specificity of the peripheral T cells that underwent clonal expansion was not determined. Partial responders in the 0.1-3.0 mg/kg groups had among the lowest normalized peripheral clonal expansion, especially among CD8+ T cells.

For sequencing of the TCRbeta CDR3 region, genomic DNA was extracted from the sorted cells. TCRbeta CDR3 regions were sequenced using the immunoSEQ Assay. The immuneACCESS repertoire file appears here via TCRdb, limited to in-frame rearrangements. These files lack a portion of the clones; in checked studies, under half of the deficit traces to unresolved V genes, and the cause of the others is not known. A total of more than 95,000 clones appear in this sample, roughly nine tenths of them only once. The ten largest account for around 0.3% of the sample. To note about this clone: This receptor's antigen is unknown. Base qualities are not provided; no much larger clone lies one nucleotide away.

The germline V gene specifies SGHTA as CDR1 and FQGNSA as CDR2. The junction shows trimming of 5 bases on V and 2 bases on J, and the gene matches do not reach 10 bases of it. The CDR3 runs 17 residues from the cysteine to the phenylalanine. The only DNA kept is the CDR3, 51 bases in frame from the first base. Patients with a history of autoimmune disease or receiving systemic immunosuppression were excluded from the trial. Peripheral blood for TCR sequencing was drawn from every dose cohort at baseline, at cycle 4 day 1 and at cycle 7 day 1. The samples were drawn from a first-in-human, open-label, multicenter phase I dose-escalation trial of ivuxolimab. Adults with locally advanced or metastatic melanoma, renal cell carcinoma, hepatocellular carcinoma or head and neck squamous cell carcinoma were enrolled in the trial. Before TCR sequencing, CD4+ T cells and CD8+ T cells were sorted from peripheral blood as separate populations.

The clonotype comes from an adult with an advanced solid tumor such as melanoma, head and neck, liver or kidney cancer. The chain joins TRBV7-2 to TRBJ2-1, with TRBD2 matching 9 junction bases. Material: CD4+ or CD8+ T cells sorted from blood, obtained in a trial of the OX40 agonist ivuxolimab. The CDR3 here reads CASSPRGGGATYNEQFF. The DNA reads as follows: TGTGCCAGCAGCCCCAGGGGCGGGGGGGCCACCTACAATGAGCAGTTCTTC. When the CDR3 is completed using the reference TRBV7-2 and TRBJ2-1 genes on either side, the full variable domain is GAGVSQSPSNKVTEKGKDVELRCDPISGHTALYWYRQSLGQGLEFLIYFQGNSAPDKSGLPSDRFSAERTGGSVSTLTIQRTQQEDSAVYLCASSPRGGGATYNEQFFGPGTRLTVL.